The 5 T cell receptor beta chains presented below share a single source sample, sequenced in a study of CD8 T cells in ankylosing spondylitis. Study-level results: A TCR beta motif of eight or nine highly homologous variants seemed to mark ankylosing spondylitis blood.

Antigens of these TCRs are unknown. TCRdb analysed the 5' RACE reads with MiXCR anew, one entry per CDR3 protein. This table holds some 840,000 distinct CDR3 sequences, approximately 12% found once. Specimen: blood, either unsorted or a sorted T cell fraction (not recorded which). The receptor source for this set is a male donor with ankylosing spondylitis.

This clonotype has just a few counts. CDR3 coding DNA: TGTGCCATCAGTGAGTCGCTAGCGGGAGGGGAGACCCAGTACTTC. Translation: CAISESLAGGETQYF. This sequence joins TRBV10-3 and TRBJ2-5, with 12 bases lining up with TRBD2. The germline gives CDR1 ENHRY, CDR2 SYGVKD. The CDR3 is 15 residues long. The V segment lost 0 bases and the J segment 5 bases; nucleotides outside the gene matches: 1.

The chain combines TRBV4-2 with TRBJ2-5; 7 bases are a match to TRBD1. The trim removed 1 base at V and 1 base at J, leaving 6 bases unmatched. The CDR3 spans 16 residues. Germline lookup yields CDR1 LGHNA and CDR2 YNFKEQ. CDR3 sequence (DNA): TGTGCCAGCAGCCAAGGGGCGGCAGGGGGCCAAGAGACCCAGTACTTC. This encodes CASSQGAAGGQETQYF.

This clonotype appeared a few times. The chain carries TRBV5-4 and TRBJ2-1; D gene uncertain. The V end was cut by 2 bases, the J end by 6 bases, with 12 bases between. The V gene's germline CDR1 is SGHNT and CDR2 YYREEE (reference sequence). CDR3 size: 14 residues. DNA of the CDR3: TGTGCCAGCAGCTTACAAACTCCGACCAATGAGCAGTTCTTC. Translated, it gives CASSLQTPTNEQFF.

This clonotype was found a few times. The rearrangement joins TRBV20-1 to TRBJ2-7; no clear D. CDR1 DFQATT and CDR2 SNEGSKA come from the germline V gene (reference sequence). This CDR3 spans 11 amino acids. V was shortened by 6 bases and J by 3 bases, with 9 bases between the two germline ends. This CDR3 reads CSAHEYYEQYF. The CDR3 region has the DNA TGCAGTGCCCACGAATACTACGAGCAGTACTTC.

This clonotype has at least ten counts. V is TRBV9 and J is TRBJ2-5, with TRBD2 matching over 8 bases. The V segment lost 0 bases and the J segment 5 bases; nucleotides outside the gene matches: 3. Per the germline V gene, CDR1 is SGDLS and CDR2 is YYNGEE. CDR3 length: 14 residues. The chain's CDR3 is CASSVGGGQETQYF. For the CDR3, the DNA is TGTGCCAGCAGCGTAGGCGGGGGGCAGGAGACCCAGTACTTC.